The entry below gives a single T cell receptor (beta chain) sequence along with its context. Its antigen remains unknown. Trimming removed 6 bases from V and 5 bases from J; junction bases left unmatched: 11. The CDR3 contains 15 residues. Germline-derived CDR1 and CDR2 are MNHEY and SVGAGI. PCR was performed using 60 Vbeta and 13 Jbeta primers. The table came from immunoSEQ multiplex PCR; TCRdb's copy has only in-frame clones and leaves some out. The sample has about 110,000 clones, over 70% seen once. This sample stems from a study of cytomegalovirus exposure and HLA in healthy donors. Overall study results and limits: Being productive about 90% or about 30% of the time was typical of most TCR beta V segments in an earlier analysis. Apart from CMV serostatus, no immune exposure information was available. As a later analysis showed, several of the most significant clusters appeared to be linked to common viral pathogens.

Sequencing was carried out using PBMCs. The chain joins TRBV6-5 to TRBJ2-5; TRBD2 matches at 8 bases. The receptor was isolated from a man in his forties in good health and CMV-seronegative. The CDR3 loop is CASSDPREGPETQYF. In DNA form, the CDR3 reads TGTGCCAGCAGCGACCCCCGGGAGGGGCCGGAGACCCAGTACTTC.